The 29 T cell receptor beta chains listed next were all sequenced from one sample in a study of PD-1 blockade in classical Hodgkin lymphoma. The repertoire was sequenced with immunoSEQ multiplex PCR; TCRdb's copy has only in-frame clones and lacks some. The table has about 23,000 clones, roughly 90% seen once. Sample time point: newly diagnosed, previously untreated cHL patient sample. Purified CD4+ T cells were obtained from thawed PBMCs through magnetic negative selection. Specimen: CD4+ T cells from blood. All receptors come from a human donor with classical Hodgkin lymphoma.

CDR3 DNA: TGTGCCAGCAGTCCCGGTCCAAATAGCAATCAGCCCCAGCATTTT. This encodes CASSPGPNSNQPQHF. The chain has TRBV6-1 and TRBJ1-5; no clear D gene. Per germline, CDR1 MNHNS and CDR2 SASEGT. V was cut by 5 bases and J by 0 bases, with 11 bases left in between. This CDR3 contains 15 residues.

The V gene is TRBV6-5, the J gene TRBJ1-1; the D is unclear. This CDR3 region has 14 residues. From germline, CDR1 is MNHEY and CDR2 SVGAGI. V lost 0 bases to trimming and J lost 5 bases, with 10 bases between them. The CDR3 loop is CASSYSQRRTEAFF. CDR3 nucleotides: TGTGCCAGCAGTTACTCGCAGCGTAGGACTGAAGCTTTCTTT.

The rearrangement uses TRBV11-2 and TRBJ2-7; D is unresolved. V shed 1 base and J shed 1 base, with 11 bases lying between them. Per the germline V gene, CDR1 is SGHAT and CDR2 is FQNNGV. There are 15 residues in the CDR3. Here the CDR3 reads CASSLAGTLSYEQYF. In DNA, the CDR3 is TGTGCCAGCAGCTTAGCCGGCACCCTGTCCTACGAGCAGTACTTC.

The gene calls are TRBV28 and TRBJ2-4, with TRBD2 as a possible D gene (5 bases). Trimming cost V 7 bases and J 0 bases, with 10 bases left between them. This CDR3 has 14 residues. Germline CDR1 MDHEN, CDR2 SYDVKM. DNA of the CDR3: TGTGCCAGCACGGGGTATCTAGCCAAAAACATTCAGTACTTC. Amino acid sequence: CASTGYLAKNIQYF.

This clone was picked up one time. The gene calls are TRBV10-3 and TRBJ2-3, with 13 bases lining up with TRBD2. The CDR3 sequence is 15 residues long. The ends lost 6 bases at V and 6 bases at J; junction bases unmatched: 6. CDR1 and CDR2 from the germline V gene are ENHRY and SYGVKD. CDR3 in amino acids: CAISSTSGGMDTQYF. The CDR3 DNA reads TGTGCCATCAGCTCGACTAGCGGGGGGATGGATACGCAGTATTTT.

This clone showed up just once. The chain carries TRBV10-3 and TRBJ1-1; maybe TRBD1 (6 bases). The CDR3 covers 13 residues. Between the trimmed V and J ends, which lost 10 bases and 3 bases, there was a span of 15 bases. Germline CDR1 ENHRY, CDR2 SYGVKD. DNA of the CDR3: TGTGCCACCACAGGGAGTTCGGACACTGAAGCTTTCTTT. Translation: CATTGSSDTEAFF.

This clone showed up just once. The chain joins TRBV4-1 to TRBJ2-7; 13 nucleotides align to TRBD2. V gave up 1 base and J gave up 8 bases; unmatched junction bases: 8. Germline CDR1 MGHRA, CDR2 YSYEKL. This CDR3 spans 16 amino acids. The CDR3, as DNA: TGCGCCAGCAGCCAAGTACTAGCGGGGGGGTTTAATCAGCAGTACTTC. It codes for CASSQVLAGGFNQQYF.

V usage is TRBV5-5 and J usage is TRBJ2-2; the D call may be TRBD1 or TRBD2 (5 bases each). The germline gives CDR1 SGHKS, CDR2 YYEKEE (reference sequence). Trimming removed 4 bases from V and 2 bases from J, with 9 bases in between. This CDR3 has 14 residues. For the CDR3, the DNA is TGTGCCAGCAGCCCGAGGGGTAACACCGGGGAGCTGTTTTTT. This codes for CASSPRGNTGELFF.

J is TRBJ1-1 and V is TRBV5-1; D call uncertain. Germline-derived CDR1 and CDR2 are SGHRS and YFSETQ. CDR3 length: 14 amino acids. Trimming removed 0 bases from V and 0 bases from J, with 6 bases in between. CDR3 in amino acids: CASSLVDMNTEAFF. The CDR3 DNA follows: TGCGCCAGCAGCTTGGTGGATATGAACACTGAAGCTTTCTTT.

The J gene is TRBJ2-6, the V gene TRBV4-1; perhaps TRBD1 as D (5 bases). V lost 2 bases and J 0 bases, leaving 8 bases between the germline ends. Germline loops: CDR1 MGHRA, CDR2 YSYEKL. This CDR3 spans 16 amino acids. In nucleotides, the CDR3 is TGCGCCAGCAGCCAACCCGACAGCTCTGGGGCCAACGTCCTGACTTTC. It encodes CASSQPDSSGANVLTF.

The V and J genes are TRBV4-1 and TRBJ2-1, with 7 bases matching TRBD2. V was pared by 0 bases and J by 2 bases, with 7 bases of the junction left unmatched. This CDR3 region has 17 residues. Germline V gene data show CDR1 as MGHRA and CDR2 as YSYEKL. In DNA, the CDR3 is TGCGCCAGCAGCCAAGATTGGGAGGGGACGCCCTACAATGAGCAGTTCTTC. Its protein is CASSQDWEGTPYNEQFF.

V gene TRBV27 combines with J gene TRBJ2-1; tentatively, D is TRBD1 or TRBD2 (5 bases each). The CDR3 is made up of 17 amino acids. CDR1 is MNHEY, CDR2 SMNVEV, per germline (reference sequence). Trimming stripped 2 bases from V and 1 base from J, with 15 bases between. CDR3 bases: TGTGCCAGCAGTTTAGGGTTTACGGGACGGTCCTACAATGAGCAGTTCTTC. Its translation: CASSLGFTGRSYNEQFF.

This clone was observed a few times. This rearrangement joins TRBV2 to TRBJ1-2; the D gene is possibly TRBD1 (5 bases). The CDR3 is 13 residues long. Trimming removed 4 bases from V and 2 bases from J, with 8 bases in between. Germline V CDR1 and CDR2: SNHLY, FYNNEI. CDR3 region: CASSGGFNYGYTF. Here the CDR3 DNA reads TGTGCCAGCAGTGGGGGGTTCAACTATGGCTACACCTTC.

The V call is TRBV5-6, the J call TRBJ2-5; possible D gene TRBD1, 6 bases. The DNA end is a closer match to TRBJ2-7, so the J assignment may be wrong. This CDR3 has 15 amino acids. The germline CDR1 and CDR2 sequences are SGHDT and YYEEEE. DNA for the CDR3: TGTGCCACCTCCAACCGGAGACAGGAGAATTACGAGCAGTACTTC. It codes for CATSNRRQENYEQYF.

This clone was seen only once. The chain has TRBV5-1 and TRBJ1-2; no definite D call. This CDR3 has 16 residues. Germline V lookup: CDR1 SGHRS, CDR2 YFSETQ. V lost 4 bases, J lost 4 bases, and 20 bases lay in between. CDR3: CASSDRWSISGYGYTF. The CDR3 DNA is TGCGCCAGCAGCGACCGGTGGTCCATCTCGGGCTATGGCTACACCTTC.

This clone was picked up one time. A junction boundary mismatches the germline segment, possibly from a read error. The sample carries other DNA sequences with the same CDR3. For the CDR3, the DNA is TGCGCCAGCAGGGGGACAGGCGGTGATTCGCCCCTCCACTTT. Translation: CASRGTGGDSPLHF. This chain connects TRBV5-1 to TRBJ1-6; 8 bases are a match to TRBD1. CDR3 size: 14 residues. Per germline, CDR1 SGHRS and CDR2 YFSETQ.

The chain couples TRBV7-2 to TRBJ2-7, with D hard to call. Germline V gene lookup returns CDR1 SGHTA and CDR2 FQGNSA. CDR3 size: 12 residues. Trimming took off 1 base at V and 6 bases at J, with 7 bases between the two ends. The CDR3 region has the DNA TGTGCCAGCAGCTTAGTGTCCCTCGAGCAGTACTTC. It is translated as CASSLVSLEQYF.

The V gene is TRBV4-2, the J gene TRBJ2-1; TRBD2 aligns across 12 bases. The length of the CDR3 is 17 residues. V lost 0 bases, J lost 8 bases, and 8 bases stayed unmatched. Germline V gene lookup returns CDR1 LGHNA and CDR2 YNFKEQ. In DNA form, the CDR3 reads TGTGCCAGCAGCCAAGAGTATATACTAGCGGGAGGAGATGAGCAGTTCTTC. This encodes CASSQEYILAGGDEQFF.

This clone occurred once. This sequence joins TRBV30 and TRBJ2-3, with 8 bases fitting TRBD2. The CDR3 loop spans 14 amino acids. Germline V CDR1 and CDR2: GTSNPN, SVGIG (reference sequence). With V trimmed by 0 bases and J by 4 bases, 3 bases remained unmatched. The DNA of the CDR3 is TGTGCCTGGAGTGTAGTAGCGGGGCCAGATACGCAGTATTTT. It encodes CAWSVVAGPDTQYF. The full variable domain, in which reference TRBV30 and TRBJ2-3 provide the parts outside the CDR3, is SQTIHQWPATLVQPVGSPLSLECTVEGTSNPNLYWYRQAAGRGLQLLFYSVGIGQISSEVPQNLSASRPQDRQFILSSKKLLLSDSGFYLCAWSVVAGPDTQYFGPGTRLTVL.

This chain uses TRBV18 with TRBJ1-1, with D tentatively TRBD1 (6 bases). V lost 0 bases, J lost 1 base, and 12 bases lay in between. The CDR3 runs 16 residues. Germline loops: CDR1 KGHSH, CDR2 LQKENI. CDR3 coding DNA: TGTGCCAGCTCACCACCACTCGTCAGGGGGAACACTGAAGCTTTCTTT. Amino acids: CASSPPLVRGNTEAFF.

This rearrangement joins TRBV10-3 to TRBJ2-2, with a possible D match to TRBD1 (6 bases). Looked up from germline, CDR1 is ENHRY and CDR2 is SYGVKD. The CDR3 loop spans 13 amino acids. V gave up 5 bases and J gave up 5 bases, with 9 bases separating them. As DNA, the CDR3 is TGTGCCATCAGTCGGGACATTACCGGGGAGCTGTTTTTT. Translated: CAISRDITGELFF.

Comments on this clone: This sample also contains other DNA sequences that code for the same CDR3. The J gene is TRBJ2-7, the V gene TRBV5-5, with a weak D call TRBD2 (5 bases). The V and J ends lost 4 bases and 2 bases respectively, with 10 bases between them. Germline V gene data show CDR1 as SGHKS and CDR2 as YYEKEE (reference sequence). The CDR3 sequence is 13 residues long. The CDR3: CASSLEGTYEQYF. CDR3 coding DNA: TGTGCCAGCAGCCTCGAGGGCACCTACGAGCAGTACTTC. Using reference TRBV5-5 and TRBJ2-7 for the parts outside the CDR3, the full variable domain is DAGVTQSPTHLIKTRGQQVTLRCSPISGHKSVSWYQQVLGQGPQFIFQYYEKEERGRGNFPDRFSARQFPNYSSELNVNALLLGDSALYLCASSLEGTYEQYFGPGTRLTVT.

The chain carries TRBV6-1 and TRBJ2-7; D uncertain. The length of the CDR3 is 12 residues. Trimming stripped 4 bases from V and 2 bases from J, with 6 bases between. Germline V lookup: CDR1 MNHNS, CDR2 SASEGT. The CDR3 region has the DNA TGTGCCAGCAGTGCCGGTACCTACGAGCAGTACTTC. This gives the protein CASSAGTYEQYF.

The chain joins TRBV2 to TRBJ2-1; 10 bases are a match to TRBD2. V was clipped by 3 bases and J by 9 bases; unmatched bases: 8. The germline CDR1 and CDR2 sequences are SNHLY and FYNNEI. The CDR3 is made up of 15 amino acids. CDR3 nucleotides: TGTGCCAGCAGTGATCGGCTAGCGGGAGAGGGTGAGCAGTTCTTC. Its protein product is CASSDRLAGEGEQFF.

The rearrangement joins TRBV5-1 to TRBJ2-7; D unclear. The germline gives CDR1 SGHRS, CDR2 YFSETQ. The CDR3 contains 15 residues. The V end was cut by 0 bases, the J end by 2 bases, with 12 bases between. The CDR3, as DNA: TGCGCCAGCAGCTTGGACTTTCTGGCCACCTACGAGCAGTACTTC. Translating it yields CASSLDFLATYEQYF.

The chain joins TRBV6-1 to TRBJ1-5; TRBD1 agrees at 8 bases. Germline loops: CDR1 MNHNS, CDR2 SASEGT. This CDR3 is built from 15 residues. The V segment lost 6 bases and the J segment 0 bases; nucleotides outside the gene matches: 4. The CDR3 coding sequence is TGTGCCAGCAGGACGACAGGGGTTAGCAATCAGCCCCAGCATTTT. Amino acid sequence: CASRTTGVSNQPQHF.

The chain joins TRBV5-1 to TRBJ2-1, with 15 bases aligning to TRBD2. Germline V gene lookup returns CDR1 SGHRS and CDR2 YFSETQ. This CDR3 is 17 amino acids long. Trimming at V came to 3 bases and at J to 12 bases, leaving 13 bases not matched to a gene. CDR3 bases: TGCGCCAGCAGCTCTCACACAGGACTAGCGGGGGGGTTAGGGCAGTTCTTC. It codes for CASSSHTGLAGGLGQFF.

The V and J genes are TRBV6-5 and TRBJ1-1; D is perhaps TRBD1 (5 bases). CDR3 length equals 15 residues. V lost 6 bases and J lost 3, with 17 bases in between. Germline lookup yields CDR1 MNHEY and CDR2 SVGAGI. The CDR3 bases are TGTGCCAGCAGACTAACAGGAATTGGGGACACTGAAGCTTTCTTT. It yields the protein CASRLTGIGDTEAFF.

This chain uses TRBV7-9 with TRBJ2-2; TRBD1 agrees at 8 bases. V gave up 6 bases and J gave up 4 bases; unmatched junction bases: 7. Germline CDR1 reads SEHNR; CDR2 reads FQNEAQ (reference sequence). The CDR3 length is 15 residues. The CDR3 here is CASSDRGRGTGELFF. CDR3 DNA sequence: TGTGCCAGCAGTGACAGGGGCCGGGGCACCGGGGAGCTGTTTTTT.